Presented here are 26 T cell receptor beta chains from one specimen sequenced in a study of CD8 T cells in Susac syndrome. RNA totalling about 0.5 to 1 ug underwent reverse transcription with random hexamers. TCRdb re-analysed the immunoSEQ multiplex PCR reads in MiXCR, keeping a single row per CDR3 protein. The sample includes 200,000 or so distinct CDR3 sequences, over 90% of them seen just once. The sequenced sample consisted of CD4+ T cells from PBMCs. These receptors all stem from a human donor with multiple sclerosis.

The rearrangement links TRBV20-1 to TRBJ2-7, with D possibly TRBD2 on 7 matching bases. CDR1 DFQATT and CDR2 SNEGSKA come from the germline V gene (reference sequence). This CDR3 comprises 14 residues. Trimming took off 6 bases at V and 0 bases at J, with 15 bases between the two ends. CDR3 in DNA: TGCAGTGCCCCCCGGGGGGCCTCCTCCTACGAGCAGTACTTC. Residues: CSAPRGASSYEQYF.

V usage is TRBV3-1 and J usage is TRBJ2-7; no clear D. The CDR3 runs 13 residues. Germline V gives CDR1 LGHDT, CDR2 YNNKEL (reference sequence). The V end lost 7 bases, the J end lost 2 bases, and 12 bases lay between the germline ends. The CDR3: CASMAFGTYEQYF. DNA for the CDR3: TGTGCCAGCATGGCATTTGGGACCTACGAGCAGTACTTC.

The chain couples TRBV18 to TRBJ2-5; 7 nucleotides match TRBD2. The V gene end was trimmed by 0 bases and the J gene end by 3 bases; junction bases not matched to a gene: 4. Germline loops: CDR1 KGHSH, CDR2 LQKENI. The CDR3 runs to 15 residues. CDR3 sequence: CASSPPGLQEETQYF. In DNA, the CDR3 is TGTGCCAGCTCACCACCGGGACTACAGGAAGAGACCCAGTACTTC.

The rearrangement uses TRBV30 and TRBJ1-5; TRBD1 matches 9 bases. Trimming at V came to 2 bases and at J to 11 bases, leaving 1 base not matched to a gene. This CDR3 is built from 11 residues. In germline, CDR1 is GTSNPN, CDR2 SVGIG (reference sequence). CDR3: CAWSRDRAQHF. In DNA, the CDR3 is TGTGCCTGGAGTAGGGACAGGGCCCAGCATTTT.

Here the CDR3 reads CATSATRYNEQFF. As DNA, the CDR3 is TGTGCCACCAGTGCCACTCGTTACAATGAGCAGTTCTTC. The chain links TRBV24-1 to TRBJ2-1; D unclear. Germline assignment: CDR1 KGHDR and CDR2 SFDVKD. CDR3 length: 13 amino acids. The V end was cut by 5 bases, the J end by 4 bases, with 8 bases between.

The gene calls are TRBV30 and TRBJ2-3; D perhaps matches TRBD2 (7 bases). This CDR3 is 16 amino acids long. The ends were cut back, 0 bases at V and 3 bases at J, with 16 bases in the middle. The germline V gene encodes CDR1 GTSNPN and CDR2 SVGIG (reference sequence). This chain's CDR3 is CAWSVPRGGLTDTQYF. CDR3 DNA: TGTGCCTGGAGTGTTCCTAGGGGGGGGCTTACAGATACGCAGTATTTT.

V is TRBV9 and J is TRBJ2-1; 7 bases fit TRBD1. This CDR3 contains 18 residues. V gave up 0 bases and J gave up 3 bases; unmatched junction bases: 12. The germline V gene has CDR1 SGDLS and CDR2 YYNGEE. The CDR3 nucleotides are TGTGCCAGCAGCGTAGGGCTGCAGGGGGTCAAGGGCTACAATGAGCAGTTCTTC. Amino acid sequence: CASSVGLQGVKGYNEQFF.

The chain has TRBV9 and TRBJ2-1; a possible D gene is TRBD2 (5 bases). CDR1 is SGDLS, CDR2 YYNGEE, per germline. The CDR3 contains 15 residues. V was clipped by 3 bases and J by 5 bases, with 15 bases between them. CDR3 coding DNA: TGTGCCAGCAGCGCACATCCGGAGGTCCACAATGAGCAGTTCTTC. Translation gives CASSAHPEVHNEQFF.

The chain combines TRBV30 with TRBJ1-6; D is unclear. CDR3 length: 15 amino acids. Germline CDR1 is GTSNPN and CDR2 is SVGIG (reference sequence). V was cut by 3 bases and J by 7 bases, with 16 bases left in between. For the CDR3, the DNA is TGTGCCTGGAGACTCGACACCCCGGGGAATTCACCCCTCCACTTT. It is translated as CAWRLDTPGNSPLHF.

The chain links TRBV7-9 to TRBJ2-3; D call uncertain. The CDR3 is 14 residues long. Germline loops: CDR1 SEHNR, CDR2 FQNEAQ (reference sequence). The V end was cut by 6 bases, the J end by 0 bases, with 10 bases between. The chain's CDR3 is CASSTGTSTDTQYF. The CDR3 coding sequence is TGTGCCAGCAGTACCGGCACTAGCACAGATACGCAGTATTTT. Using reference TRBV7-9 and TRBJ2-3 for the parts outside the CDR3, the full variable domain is DTGVSQNPRHKITKRGQNVTFRCDPISEHNRLYWYRQTLGQGPEFLTYFQNEAQLEKSRLLSDRFSAERPKGSFSTLEIQRTEQGDSAMYLCASSTGTSTDTQYFGPGTRLTVL.

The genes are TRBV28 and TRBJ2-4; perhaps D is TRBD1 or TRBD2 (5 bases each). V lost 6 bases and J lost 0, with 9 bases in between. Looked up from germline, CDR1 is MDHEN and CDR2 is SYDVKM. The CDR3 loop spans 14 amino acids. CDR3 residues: CASRTGLAKNIQYF. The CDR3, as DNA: TGTGCCAGCAGGACGGGGCTAGCCAAAAACATTCAGTACTTC.

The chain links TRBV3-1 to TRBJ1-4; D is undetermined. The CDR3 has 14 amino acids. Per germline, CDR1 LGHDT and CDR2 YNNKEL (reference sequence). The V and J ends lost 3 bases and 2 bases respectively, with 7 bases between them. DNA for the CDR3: TGTGCCAGCAGCCATCGAAGGACTAATGAAAAACTGTTTTTT. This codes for CASSHRRTNEKLFF.

This CDR3 reads CAWSVPRGYGYTF. In DNA form, the CDR3 reads TGTGCCTGGAGTGTACCCAGGGGCTATGGCTACACCTTC. V is TRBV30 and J is TRBJ1-2; D may be TRBD1 (6 bases). The V gene's germline CDR1 is GTSNPN and CDR2 SVGIG (reference sequence). CDR3 length: 13 residues. The V end was cut by 0 bases, the J end by 4 bases, with 9 bases between.

CDR3 in amino acids: CASHWTSPSTDTQYF. The CDR3 coding sequence is TGTGCCAGCCATTGGACCTCGCCTAGCACAGATACGCAGTATTTT. The rearrangement uses TRBV6-4 and TRBJ2-3; D call uncertain. Trimming pared 8 bases from V and 0 bases from J, leaving 15 bases between. The CDR3 sequence is 15 residues long. Germline V gene lookup returns CDR1 MRHNA and CDR2 SNTAGT.

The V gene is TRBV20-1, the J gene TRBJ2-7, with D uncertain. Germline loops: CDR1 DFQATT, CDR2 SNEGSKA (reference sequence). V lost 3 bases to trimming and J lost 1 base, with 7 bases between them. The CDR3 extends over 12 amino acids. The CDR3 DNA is TGCAGTGCTAGCCCCAGGTCCTACGAGCAGTACTTC. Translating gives CSASPRSYEQYF.

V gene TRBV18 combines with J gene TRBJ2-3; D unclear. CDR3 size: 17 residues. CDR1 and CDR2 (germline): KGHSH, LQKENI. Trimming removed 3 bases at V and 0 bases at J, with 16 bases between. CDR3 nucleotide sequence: TGTGCCAGCTCACCTGTAGCCAGGAGCCATAGCACAGATACGCAGTATTTT. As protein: CASSPVARSHSTDTQYF.

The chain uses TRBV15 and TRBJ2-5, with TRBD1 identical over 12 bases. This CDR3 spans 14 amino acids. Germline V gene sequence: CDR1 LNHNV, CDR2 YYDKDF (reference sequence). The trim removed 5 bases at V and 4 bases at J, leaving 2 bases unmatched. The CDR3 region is CATSRDRGPETQYF. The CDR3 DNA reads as TGTGCCACCAGCCGGGACAGGGGGCCAGAGACCCAGTACTTC.

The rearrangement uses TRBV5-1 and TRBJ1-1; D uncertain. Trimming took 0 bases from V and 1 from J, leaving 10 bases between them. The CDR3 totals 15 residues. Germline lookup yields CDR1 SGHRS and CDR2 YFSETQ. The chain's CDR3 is CASSLAVMGNTEAFF. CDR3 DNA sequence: TGCGCCAGCAGCTTGGCCGTTATGGGGAACACTGAAGCTTTCTTT.

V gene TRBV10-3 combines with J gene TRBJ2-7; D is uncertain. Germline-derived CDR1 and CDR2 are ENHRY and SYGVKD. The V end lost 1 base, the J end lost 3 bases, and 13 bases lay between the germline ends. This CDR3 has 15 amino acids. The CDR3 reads CAISEWRKSNYEQYF. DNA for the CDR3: TGTGCCATCAGTGAGTGGCGGAAATCCAACTACGAGCAGTACTTC.

The CDR3 bases are TGTGCCTGTCCGTCTCAGGGCGTCAATTCACCCCTCCACTTT. Translation gives CACPSQGVNSPLHF. The rearrangement uses TRBV30 and TRBJ1-6; TRBD1 might be the D (5 bases). V lost 6 bases and J lost 7, with 16 bases in between. This CDR3 spans 14 amino acids. Germline V gene sequence: CDR1 GTSNPN, CDR2 SVGIG (reference sequence).

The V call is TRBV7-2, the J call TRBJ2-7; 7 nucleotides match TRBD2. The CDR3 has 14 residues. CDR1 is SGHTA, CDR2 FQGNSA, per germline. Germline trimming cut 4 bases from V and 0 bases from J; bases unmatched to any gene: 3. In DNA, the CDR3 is TGTGCCAGCAGCTGGGGGGGGTTCTCCTACGAGCAGTACTTC. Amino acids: CASSWGGFSYEQYF.

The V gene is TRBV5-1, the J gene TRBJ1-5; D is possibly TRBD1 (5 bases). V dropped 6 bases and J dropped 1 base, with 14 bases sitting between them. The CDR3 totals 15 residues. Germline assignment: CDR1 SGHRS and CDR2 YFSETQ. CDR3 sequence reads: CASKFGTESNQPQHF. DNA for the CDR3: TGCGCCAGCAAGTTTGGGACCGAGAGCAATCAGCCCCAGCATTTT.

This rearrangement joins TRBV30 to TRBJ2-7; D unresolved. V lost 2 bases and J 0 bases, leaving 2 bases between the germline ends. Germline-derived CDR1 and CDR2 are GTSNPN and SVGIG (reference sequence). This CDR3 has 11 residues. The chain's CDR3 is CAWSSSYEQYF. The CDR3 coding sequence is TGTGCCTGGAGTTCCTCCTACGAGCAGTACTTC.

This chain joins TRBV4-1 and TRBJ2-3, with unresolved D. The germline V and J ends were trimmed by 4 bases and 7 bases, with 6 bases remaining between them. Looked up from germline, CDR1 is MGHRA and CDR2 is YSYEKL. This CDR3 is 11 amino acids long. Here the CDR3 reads CASSLVNTQYF. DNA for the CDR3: TGCGCCAGCAGCCTCGTAAATACGCAGTATTTT.

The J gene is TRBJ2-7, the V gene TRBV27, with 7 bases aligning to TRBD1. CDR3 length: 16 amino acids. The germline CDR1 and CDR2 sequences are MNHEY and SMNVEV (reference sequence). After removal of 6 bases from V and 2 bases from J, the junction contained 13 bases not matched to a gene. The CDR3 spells CASSWDSLSFTYEQYF. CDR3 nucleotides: TGTGCCAGCAGCTGGGACAGCCTTTCTTTCACCTACGAGCAGTACTTC.

This CDR3 is CASSKNDGGKECYEQYF. In DNA form, the CDR3 reads TGTGCCAGCAGCAAAAATGACGGCGGTAAGGAGTGCTACGAGCAGTACTTC. This rearrangement joins TRBV21-1 to TRBJ2-7. TRBV21-1 is designated a pseudogene. There are 17 residues in the CDR3.